This T cell receptor (beta chain) derives from a study of blood T cells in healthy people across ages. Study-level results: Because donor CMV status was unknown, expanded clonotype changes were possibly confounded. Researchers report that TCR beta diversity correlated strongly with naive T cell percentage.

For the second PCR, which ran for about 7 to 11 cycles, a sample-barcoded 5' primer and a J-beta primer mix were used. TCRdb reprocessed the 5' RACE reads with MiXCR, giving one entry per CDR3 protein. Found here are under 1,100,000 distinct CDR3 sequences, around 25% of them singletons; the top ten hold about 0.69%. CDR1 and CDR2 from the germline V gene are MNHNY and SVGAGI (reference sequence). This CDR3 region has 14 residues. V lost 6 bases, J lost 3 bases, and 3 bases stayed unmatched. This clonotype occurred a few times. Its antigen is not known. This sample was also put to use in a study of T cells of mothers and their children.

The J gene is TRBJ2-2, the V gene TRBV6-6; TRBD1 aligns across 8 bases. This TCR derives from a girl aged 2-10 years in good health. The source material was blood. The DNA for the CDR3 is TGTGCCAGCAGGGACAGGGAGTACACCGGGGAGCTGTTTTTT. Amino acids: CASRDREYTGELFF.